The 31 T cell receptor beta chains below come from one sample, sequenced in a study of T cell repertoires in cytomegalovirus infection. These TCRs' antigens remain unknown. One entry per CDR3 protein, called by TCRdb with MiXCR from the reads. The table records approximately 910,000 distinct CDR3 sequences, roughly 31% of them present only once. The sequencing here drew on cultured CD8+ T cells from PBMCs, taken from culture after CMV antigen stimulation. All receptors come from a human donor in good health (CMV status not recorded). Some clones in this sample may be carry-over from other donors' samples.

This clonotype was observed at least ten times. The chain joins TRBV6-6 to TRBJ1-2; D remains ambiguous. Trimming removed 2 bases at V and 6 bases at J, with 13 bases between. CDR3 length equals 14 residues. Germline loops: CDR1 MNHNY, CDR2 SVGAGI (reference sequence). Here the CDR3 DNA reads TGTGCCAGCAGTTACGCGGAGATGCTGAATGGCTACACCTTC. Encoded protein: CASSYAEMLNGYTF.

In DNA form, the CDR3 reads TGTGCCGCCGATCCGGGACCGAACACTGAAGCTTTCTTT. This gives the protein CAADPGPNTEAFF. J is TRBJ1-1 and V is TRBV19, with D possibly TRBD1 on 5 matching bases. Trimming took off 11 bases at V and 1 base at J, with 14 bases between the two ends. Germline V gives CDR1 LNHDA, CDR2 SQIVND (reference sequence). The CDR3 runs 13 residues.

This clonotype has just a few counts. This rearrangement joins TRBV6-6 to TRBJ1-5; D remains unclear. There are 14 residues in the CDR3. The germline V gene has CDR1 MNHNY and CDR2 SVGAGI (reference sequence). Trimming pared 6 bases from V and 3 bases from J, leaving 12 bases between. The CDR3 sequence: CASRDGSFNQPQHF. DNA for the CDR3: TGTGCCAGCAGGGACGGGTCTTTCAATCAGCCCCAGCATTTT.

This clonotype was seen more than once but under ten times. The rearrangement links TRBV19 to TRBJ1-4; no clear D. Trimming cost V 3 bases and J 8 bases, with 22 bases left between them. The CDR3 loop spans 17 amino acids. CDR1 is LNHDA, CDR2 SQIVND, per germline (reference sequence). As DNA, the CDR3 is TGTGCCAGTAGTATGAGGGCTTTGAGGACCGCAACAGAAAAACTGTTTTTT. As protein: CASSMRALRTATEKLFF.

The CDR3 is CASSDLTGIAHHMNTEAFF. The CDR3 nucleotides are TGTGCCAGCAGTGACCTCACCGGGATAGCACATCACATGAACACTGAAGCTTTCTTT. This sequence joins TRBV2 and TRBJ1-1; no clear D gene. The germline V and J ends were trimmed by 3 bases and 0 bases, with 23 bases remaining between them. The length of the CDR3 is 19 residues. Germline-derived CDR1 and CDR2 are SNHLY and FYNNEI.

The genes are TRBV20-1 and TRBJ2-3; 16 nucleotides align to TRBD2. The CDR3 is 18 amino acids. The trim removed 4 bases at V and 0 bases at J, leaving 7 bases unmatched. Germline values: CDR1 DFQATT, CDR2 SNEGSKA (reference sequence). CDR3 amino acids: CSATALGLAGGSTDTQYF. The DNA for the CDR3 is TGCAGTGCTACTGCTTTGGGACTAGCGGGGGGGAGCACAGATACGCAGTATTTT.

This clonotype was seen a few times. V gene TRBV6-1 combines with J gene TRBJ2-7, with 7 bases that match TRBD1. Trimming took 6 bases from V and 3 from J; bases not matched to a gene: 5. The CDR3 covers 13 residues. Germline V gene lookup returns CDR1 MNHNS and CDR2 SASEGT. As DNA, the CDR3 is TGTGCCAGCAGGATGGGACAGAACTACGAGCAGTACTTC. It yields the protein CASRMGQNYEQYF.

This chain uses TRBV6-2 or TRBV6-3 with TRBJ2-7; TRBD1 might be the D (6 bases). CDR3 length equals 13 residues. The V end was cut by 8 bases, the J end by 5 bases, with 16 bases between. CDR1 and CDR2 from the germline V gene are MNHEY and SVGEGT. The chain's CDR3 is CASGQGTAHEQYV. In DNA form, the CDR3 reads TGTGCCAGCGGGCAGGGGACCGCCCACGAGCAGTACGTC.

J is TRBJ2-7 and V is TRBV7-9; 11 bases agree with TRBD1. V dropped 5 bases and J dropped 4; count of bases not matched to a gene: 7. Looked up from germline, CDR1 is SEHNR and CDR2 is FQNEAQ (reference sequence). The CDR3 has 15 amino acids. The DNA of the CDR3 is TGTGCCAGCAGCGCCCCGGGACAGGGGGTGTACGAGCAGTACTTC. Its protein product is CASSAPGQGVYEQYF.

A remark on this clonotype: This may stem from a read error, because a much larger clone lies one nucleotide away. The chain joins TRBV27 to TRBJ2-1; 8 positions agree with TRBD2. Germline CDR1 is MNHEY and CDR2 is SMNVEV (reference sequence). V was clipped by 7 bases and J by 2 bases; unmatched bases: 4. The CDR3 extends over 14 amino acids. Written as DNA, the CDR3 is TGTGCCAGCAATTACGGGGGGGCCTACAATGAGCAGTTCTTC. This sequence encodes CASNYGGAYNEQFF.

This clonotype turned up a few times. The rearrangement uses TRBV7-9 and TRBJ1-2; TRBD1 is a possible D gene (6 bases). V lost 4 bases to trimming and J lost 8 bases, with 20 bases between them. CDR1 and CDR2 from the germline V gene are SEHNR and FQNEAQ (reference sequence). CDR3 length: 15 amino acids. The CDR3 spells CASSSPGGGALGYTF. As DNA, the CDR3 is TGTGCCAGCAGCTCTCCGGGGGGGGGCGCCTTGGGCTACACCTTC.

This clonotype was picked up a small number of times. J is TRBJ2-2 and V is TRBV6-5; the D gene could be TRBD1 or TRBD2 (5 bases each). There are 18 residues in the CDR3. CDR1 is MNHEY, CDR2 SVGAGI, per germline. V was shortened by 2 bases and J by 1 base, with 17 bases between the two germline ends. In DNA form, the CDR3 reads TGTGCCAGCAGTTACGGATCGGGGCCATTCCAGAACACCGGGGAGCTGTTTTTT. It yields the protein CASSYGSGPFQNTGELFF.

V and J are TRBV4-3 and TRBJ1-1; 7 bases are shared with TRBD1. CDR3 size: 14 residues. CDR1 is LGHNA, CDR2 YSLEER, per germline. V shed 4 bases, J shed 8 bases, and the junction held 10 bases outside the gene matches. The CDR3 reads CASSREKGAAEAFF. Written as DNA, the CDR3 is TGCGCCAGCAGCCGGGAGAAGGGGGCCGCGGAAGCTTTCTTT.

CDR3 sequence (DNA): TGCAGTGCTAAACCAGGGGGCGCCTATGGCTACACCTTC. It codes for CSAKPGGAYGYTF. The chain is built from TRBV20-1 and TRBJ1-2, with TRBD1 matching over 8 bases. Germline assignment: CDR1 DFQATT and CDR2 SNEGSKA (reference sequence). CDR3 length: 13 amino acids. J gave up 4 bases and V 4 bases, and 5 bases lay outside the gene matches.

This clonotype was detected ten times or more. This chain joins TRBV7-6 and TRBJ2-1; tentative D call: TRBD1 (6 bases). The V gene lost 5 bases and the J gene lost 2 bases, with 13 bases spanning the gap. CDR1 is SGHVS and CDR2 is FNYEAQ in the germline V gene. The CDR3 spans 15 residues. As DNA, the CDR3 is TGTGCCAGCAGCCTAAGGCAGGGGACCTACAATGAGCAGTTCTTC. Amino acids: CASSLRQGTYNEQFF.

The table lists this clonotype with a few counts. The chain uses TRBV7-6 and TRBJ2-1; 8 nucleotides align to TRBD1. CDR1 SGHVS and CDR2 FNYEAQ come from the germline V gene. The CDR3 has 17 amino acids. J lost 1 base, V lost 0 bases, and 5 bases had no gene match. The CDR3 reads CASSLAQGAPSYNEQFF. For the CDR3, the DNA is TGTGCCAGCAGCTTAGCGCAGGGGGCACCGTCCTACAATGAGCAGTTCTTC.

This rearrangement joins TRBV15 to TRBJ2-1; the D is unclear. The CDR3 consists of 11 residues. Germline lookup yields CDR1 LNHNV and CDR2 YYDKDF (reference sequence). V shed 1 base and J shed 13 bases, with 8 bases lying between them. CDR3 sequence reads: CATSRVGYQFF. The CDR3 region has the DNA TGTGCCACCAGCAGAGTTGGATATCAGTTCTTC. The full variable domain, completed using reference TRBV15 and TRBJ2-1, is DAMVIQNPRYQVTQFGKPVTLSCSQTLNHNVMYWYQQKSSQAPKLLFHYYDKDFNNEADTPDNFQSRRPNTSFCFLDIRSPGLGDTAMYLCATSRVGYQFFGPGTRLTVL.

The chain links TRBV19 to TRBJ2-2, with unresolved D. The CDR3 is 18 residues long. In germline, CDR1 is LNHDA, CDR2 SQIVND (reference sequence). Trimming stripped 0 bases from V and 0 bases from J, with 14 bases between. The CDR3 DNA is TGTGCCAGTAGTATAGATGACCCACCGTTCGCGAACACCGGGGAGCTGTTTTTT. Protein product: CASSIDDPPFANTGELFF. The whole variable domain, remainder taken from reference TRBV19 and TRBJ2-2, is DGGITQSPKYLFRKEGQNVTLSCEQNLNHDAMYWYRQDPGQGLRLIYYSQIVNDFQKGDIAEGYSVSREKKESFPLTVTSAQKNPTAFYLCASSIDDPPFANTGELFFGEGSRLTVL.

The J gene is TRBJ1-1, the V gene TRBV6-2 or TRBV6-3, with D possibly TRBD1 on 5 matching bases. The germline V and J ends were trimmed by 6 bases and 2 bases, with 13 bases remaining between them. The CDR3 is made up of 14 amino acids. Per the germline V gene, CDR1 is MNHEY and CDR2 is SVGEGT. DNA for the CDR3: TGTGCCAGCAGGTCCTGGGGGGGAAACACTGAAGCTTTCTTT. Its protein is CASRSWGGNTEAFF.

The chain combines TRBV6-6 with TRBJ2-7; D is possibly TRBD2 (6 bases). The germline gives CDR1 MNHNY, CDR2 SVGAGI (reference sequence). This CDR3 region has 13 residues. Trimming pared 6 bases from V and 2 bases from J, leaving 11 bases between. CDR3 residues: CASSRERPYEQYF. DNA of the CDR3: TGTGCCAGCAGCCGGGAGCGGCCCTACGAGCAGTACTTC.

This chain uses TRBV6-2 or TRBV6-3 with TRBJ2-5; TRBD1 aligns across 8 bases. This CDR3 is 16 amino acids long. Germline V gene sequence: CDR1 MNHEY, CDR2 SVGEGT. V lost 4 bases to trimming and J lost 1 base; unmatched junction nucleotides: 8. CDR3 sequence (DNA): TGTGCCAGCAGTTCACTATGGACAGGGATCCAAGAGACCCAGTACTTC. It codes for CASSSLWTGIQETQYF.

This clonotype came up a few times. The rearrangement uses TRBV4-1 and TRBJ2-3, with D possibly matching TRBD1 (6 bases). This CDR3 spans 15 amino acids. Germline lookup yields CDR1 MGHRA and CDR2 YSYEKL. V was shortened by 1 base and J by 0 bases, with 8 bases between the two germline ends. The CDR3 region is CASSQGDISTDTQYF. The DNA of the CDR3 is TGCGCCAGCAGCCAAGGGGACATCAGCACAGATACGCAGTATTTT.

At least ten counts were recorded for this clonotype. The chain is built from TRBV27 and TRBJ2-1, with 7 bases fitting TRBD2. V shed 4 bases and J 3 bases; nucleotides not matched to a gene: 3. Germline lookup yields CDR1 MNHEY and CDR2 SMNVEV (reference sequence). CDR3 size: 14 residues. This CDR3 is CASSWASGYNEQFF. In nucleotides, the CDR3 is TGTGCCAGCAGTTGGGCTAGCGGCTACAATGAGCAGTTCTTC.

This clonotype was counted only a few times. The rearrangement links TRBV19 to TRBJ2-2; D ambiguous. V lost 3 bases and J lost 2, with 16 bases in between. The CDR3 is made up of 17 amino acids. Germline V gives CDR1 LNHDA, CDR2 SQIVND (reference sequence). CDR3 protein: CASSIDTARTNTGELFF. DNA for the CDR3: TGTGCCAGTAGTATCGATACCGCAAGGACCAACACCGGGGAGCTGTTTTTT.

There are many counts of this clonotype. The chain uses TRBV12-3 or TRBV12-4 and TRBJ2-7; 11 bases are shared with TRBD1. This CDR3 spans 16 amino acids. V was clipped by 3 bases and J by 3 bases; unmatched bases: 7. The chain's CDR3 is CASSFGTGGRDYEQYF. The CDR3 DNA reads TGTGCCAGCAGTTTCGGGACAGGGGGAAGAGACTACGAGCAGTACTTC.

The chain links TRBV5-6 to TRBJ1-5; 9 bases match TRBD1. With 3 bases clipped from V and 6 bases from J, the junction kept 10 bases outside the gene matches. This CDR3 is built from 16 residues. Per germline, CDR1 SGHDT and CDR2 YYEEEE. The chain's CDR3 is CASSSQDRGMAQPQHF. CDR3 nucleotide sequence: TGTGCCAGCAGCTCCCAGGACAGGGGAATGGCTCAGCCCCAGCATTTT.

The gene calls are TRBV6-2 or TRBV6-3 and TRBJ2-7; D unresolved. CDR3 size: 12 residues. V gave up 9 bases and J gave up 2 bases, with 11 bases separating them. CDR1 MNHEY and CDR2 SVGEGT come from the germline V gene. The CDR3 DNA is TGTGCCAGTTCCATGAGCCCCTACGAGCAGTACTTC. Encoded protein: CASSMSPYEQYF.

The V gene is TRBV4-1, the J gene TRBJ1-5; 12 nucleotides agree with TRBD1. Germline values: CDR1 MGHRA, CDR2 YSYEKL. This CDR3 has 18 residues. The V gene end was trimmed by 4 bases and the J gene end by 1 base; junction bases not matched to a gene: 8. CDR3 amino acids: CASSPDGTGGRSNQPQHF. CDR3 nucleotide sequence: TGCGCCAGCAGCCCAGACGGGACAGGGGGCCGGAGCAATCAGCCCCAGCATTTT.

The rearrangement uses TRBV11-2 and TRBJ2-5; tentatively, D is TRBD2 (5 bases). Trimming left V 5 bases short and J 2 bases short, with 15 bases between. CDR1 is SGHAT, CDR2 FQNNGV, per germline. This CDR3 has 15 amino acids. CDR3 sequence: CASSQNPGDQETQYF. In DNA, the CDR3 is TGTGCCAGCAGCCAGAACCCCGGGGATCAAGAGACCCAGTACTTC.

The chain's CDR3 is CASSIGGWDAQYF. Here the CDR3 DNA reads TGTGCCAGTAGTATCGGGGGGTGGGACGCGCAGTACTTC. The chain combines TRBV19 with TRBJ2-7; 7 nucleotides match TRBD2. V shed 3 bases and J 9 bases; nucleotides not matched to a gene: 8. This CDR3 contains 13 residues. CDR1 is LNHDA and CDR2 is SQIVND in the germline V gene (reference sequence).

This sequence joins TRBV12-3 or TRBV12-4 and TRBJ2-3; D unclear. V gave up 2 bases and J gave up 5 bases, with 14 bases separating them. The CDR3 length is 15 residues. CDR3 nucleotide sequence: TGTGCCAGCAGTTTATTTTTACGGGTTGGAGATACGCAGTATTTT. Translating it yields CASSLFLRVGDTQYF.